This TCR beta chain was found in a study of spatial heterogeneity in lung cancer. Looking at the study overall: Donors were around 70 untreated early-stage non-small cell lung cancer patients. When available, follow-up PBMC samples taken a median of about two years after resection were sequenced. Broader study findings: Whereas they appeared in blood less at follow-up, ubiquitous expanded tumor TCRs appeared there more at resection.

Time point in this sample: blood at routine non-recurrence follow-up after resection. Whole RNA, which was extracted from tumor, nontumor lung tissue or frozen PBMC, was sequenced without any cell sorting. Every molecule of TCR cDNA had its own unique molecular identifier. TCRdb recomputed calls from the 5' RACE reads with MiXCR, one row per CDR3 protein. The sample contains 95,000 to 130,000 distinct CDR3 sequences, approximately 12% of which appear only once. As to this clonotype: Its cognate antigen is unknown.

V lost 4 bases and J lost 0, with 17 bases in between. The CDR3 covers 17 residues. Germline-derived CDR1 and CDR2 are SGHVS and FQNEAQ. The starting material was PBMCs, obtained at follow-up. The clonotype originates from a male donor with early-stage non-small cell lung cancer. The chain recombines TRBV7-8 with TRBJ2-3; a weak D match, TRBD2 (6 bases). The CDR3 bases are TGTGCCAGCAGCTGGGCTCGGATCGGGGGTAGCACAGATACGCAGTATTTT. Its translation: CASSWARIGGSTDTQYF. The complete variable domain, with remaining parts taken from reference TRBV7-8 and TRBJ2-3, reads GAGVSQSPRYKVAKRGQDVALRCDPISGHVSLFWYQQALGQGPEFLTYFQNEAQLDKSGLPSDRFFAERPEGSVSTLKIQRTQQEDSAVYLCASSWARIGGSTDTQYFGPGTRLTVL.